Listed below are T cell receptor beta chains from one sample, sequenced in a study of OX40 agonist ivuxolimab in advanced cancers. Sequencing used immunoSEQ multiplex PCR; TCRdb keeps in-frame clones, though not all of them. This table holds around 53,000 clones, roughly 90% found once. The source was CD4+ or CD8+ T cells sorted from blood, collected in a trial of the OX40 agonist ivuxolimab. The source of these receptors is an adult with an advanced solid tumor such as melanoma, head and neck, liver or kidney cancer. The CDR3 runs from the conserved cysteine through the conserved F or W. Fields, in order: CDR3 length, J gene, D gene, clone size, V gene, CDR3 protein, CDR3 DNA. The D gene is left open where the match is weak. Some rows have no size entry. The others give once, few or many, or a class for an expanded clone.

length: 14
J: TRBJ1-5
D: TRBD1
size: -
V: TRBV25-1
CDR3: CASSDRGDLRPQHF
DNA: TGTGCCAGCAGTGACAGGGGGGACCTTCGGCCCCAGCATTTT

length: 17
J: TRBJ2-5
D: TRBD2
size: -
V: TRBV27
CDR3: CASSSRTSGRARETQYF
DNA: TGTGCCAGCAGTTCCCGGACTAGCGGGAGGGCCCGAGAGACCCAGTACTTC

length: 15
J: TRBJ1-1
D: -
size: -
V: TRBV6-5
CDR3: CASSYAGHMNTEAFF
DNA: TGTGCCAGCAGTTACGCGGGACATATGAACACTGAAGCTTTCTTT

length: 14
J: TRBJ2-3
D: -
size: -
V: TRBV5-1
CDR3: CASSVGLKTDTQYF
DNA: TGCGCCAGCAGCGTAGGTCTGAAGACAGATACGCAGTATTTT

length: 15
J: TRBJ1-3
D: -
size: -
V: TRBV19
CDR3: CASSPRRSSGNTIYF
DNA: TGTGCCAGTAGTCCCCGCAGGAGCTCTGGAAACACCATATATTTT

length: 14
J: TRBJ1-1
D: TRBD1
size: -
V: TRBV18
CDR3: CASSPQSGQGRAFF
DNA: TGTGCCAGCTCACCCCAAAGCGGACAGGGTAGAGCTTTCTTT

length: 13
J: TRBJ2-5
D: TRBD1
size: -
V: TRBV7-3
CDR3: CASSVGTEETQYF
DNA: TGTGCCAGCAGCGTTGGGACAGAAGAGACCCAGTACTTC

length: 14
J: TRBJ1-2
D: -
size: -
V: TRBV5-1
CDR3: CASSLLTGNYGYTF
DNA: TGCGCCAGCAGCTTGCTAACGGGTAACTATGGCTACACCTTC

length: 14
J: TRBJ1-1
D: -
size: -
V: TRBV5-1
CDR3: CASSGAARNTEAFF
DNA: TGCGCCAGCAGCGGGGCAGCGCGGAACACTGAAGCTTTCTTT

length: 18
J: TRBJ2-7
D: -
size: once
V: TRBV27
CDR3: CASSQPQSFWGRGYEQYF
DNA: TGTGCCAGCAGTCAACCCCAATCGTTCTGGGGGCGGGGGTACGAGCAGTACTTC

length: 12
J: TRBJ2-5
D: -
size: -
V: TRBV7-9
CDR3: CASSLVAETQYF
DNA: TGTGCCAGCAGCTTAGTAGCAGAGACCCAGTACTTC

length: 12
J: TRBJ2-4
D: -
size: -
V: TRBV14
CDR3: CASSSQGNIQYF
DNA: TGTGCCAGCAGCTCCCAGGGTAACATTCAGTACTTC

length: 15
J: TRBJ1-4
D: -
size: -
V: TRBV12-2
CDR3: CASRLCCRSNEKLFF
DNA: TGTGCAAGTCGCTTATGTTGTAGGTCTAATGAAAAACTGTTTTTT

length: 11
J: TRBJ1-2
D: -
size: few
V: TRBV19
CDR3: CASGVWGGYTF
DNA: TGTGCCAGTGGAGTTTGGGGTGGCTACACCTTC